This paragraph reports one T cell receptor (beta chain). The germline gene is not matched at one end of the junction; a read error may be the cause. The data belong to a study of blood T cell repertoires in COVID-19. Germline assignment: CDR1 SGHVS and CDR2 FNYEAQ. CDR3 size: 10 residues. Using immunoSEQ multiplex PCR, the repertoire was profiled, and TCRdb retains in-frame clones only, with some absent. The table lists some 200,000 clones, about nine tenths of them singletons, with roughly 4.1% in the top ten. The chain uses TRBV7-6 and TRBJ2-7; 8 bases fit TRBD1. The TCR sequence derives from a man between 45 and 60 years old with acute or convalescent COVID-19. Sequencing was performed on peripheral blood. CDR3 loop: CASSSDQGAF. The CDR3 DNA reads TGTGCCAGCAGCTCGGACCAGGGGGCATTC.